The clone carrying this T cell receptor (beta chain) showed up just a few times. Its matching antigen is unknown. The V gene lost 3 bases and the J gene lost 4 bases, with 11 bases spanning the gap. The CDR3 runs 13 residues. CDR1 is DFQATT, CDR2 SNEGSKA, per germline (reference sequence). These data originate in a study of T-cell reconstitution after alpha-beta-depleted transplantation in children. The study, taken as a whole, reports: Newly made T cells mostly supplied T-cell counts and diversity one year after transplant. Several hundred graft clones that had expanded were reportedly the source of alpha-beta T cells about two months after transplant. From surviving recipient T cells and thymic progenitors came the high day-60 TCRbeta diversity observed in some patients.

Preparation of the TCRbeta library involved a method that used unique molecular identifiers. Using its own MiXCR run on the PCR reads, TCRdb lists one record per CDR3 protein. The repertoire holds fewer than 700,000 distinct CDR3 sequences, with 20% to 25% as singletons. This specimen was PBMCs, mostly from graft donor cells, taken 360 days after TCRalphabeta/CD19-depleted stem cell transplant. This receptor was identified in a boy younger than two who had a stem cell transplant for acute myeloid leukemia, so the T cells may come from the graft donor. This sequence joins TRBV20-1 and TRBJ2-3; D gene uncertain. Here the CDR3 DNA reads TGCAGTGCTAGGGTCCCGTCTTCAGATACGCAGTATTTT. Its protein is CSARVPSSDTQYF.